The sample holds many counts of the clone carrying this T cell receptor beta chain. Its antigen remains unidentified. This library used around 0.4 ug RNA and molecular barcoded adaptors spanning alpha/delta and beta/gamma chains. Each CDR3 protein gets one entry after TCRdb re-called the reads with MiXCR. The sample has about 40,000 distinct CDR3 sequences; approximately 12% are singletons. Germline CDR1 reads DFQATT; CDR2 reads SNEGSKA (reference sequence). The CDR3 is made up of 14 amino acids. V dropped 5 bases and J dropped 1 base, with 13 bases sitting between them. At the time of active disease, bone marrow was collected from every patient. The data were taken from a study of read filtering for tumor transcriptome and immune sequencing. Study summary: Among patients, approximately 17 were male and more than 12 female, aged about 45 to 80 (mean about 71). Study outcomes and limitations: Correlation between methods rose after single-read clonotypes were removed. Single-read clonotypes: around 81% of IR-seq clonotypes (about 4% of reads), around three quarters of RNA-seq clonotypes (around 48% of reads).

This sequence joins TRBV20-1 and TRBJ2-3; either TRBD1 or TRBD2 may fit D (6 bases each). Sequencing was carried out using a population of CD138-negative cells sorted from bone marrow. This receptor was obtained from a donor over 35 with multiple myeloma. The CDR3 DNA is TGCAGTGCTGGGGGGCGGGGTGGCACAGATACGCAGTATTTT. This sequence encodes CSAGGRGGTDTQYF.